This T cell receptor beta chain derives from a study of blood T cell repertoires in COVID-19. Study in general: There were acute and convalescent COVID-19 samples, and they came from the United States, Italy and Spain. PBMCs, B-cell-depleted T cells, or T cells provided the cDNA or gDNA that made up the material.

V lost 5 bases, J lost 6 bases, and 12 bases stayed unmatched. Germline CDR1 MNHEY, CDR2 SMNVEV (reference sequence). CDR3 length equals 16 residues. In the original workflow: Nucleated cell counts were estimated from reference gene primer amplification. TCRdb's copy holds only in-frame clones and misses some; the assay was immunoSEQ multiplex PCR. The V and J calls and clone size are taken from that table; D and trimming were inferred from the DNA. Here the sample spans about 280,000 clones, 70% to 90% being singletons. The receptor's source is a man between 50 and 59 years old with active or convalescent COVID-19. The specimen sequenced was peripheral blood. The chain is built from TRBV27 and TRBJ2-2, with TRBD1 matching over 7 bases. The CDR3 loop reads CASSREQTGVPGELFF. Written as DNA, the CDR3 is TGTGCCAGCAGTCGAGAACAAACAGGGGTCCCCGGGGAGCTGTTTTTT.